The following is a T cell receptor (beta chain) sequence with its context. Its antigen is as yet unknown. This record comes from a study of T cell responses to AZD1222 COVID-19 vaccine. Turning to the study itself: Second-dose intervals of approximately 4 or approximately 12 weeks were pooled.

The protocol was immunoSEQ multiplex PCR, while the TCRdb copy is restricted to in-frame clones and leaves out a portion. The sample has under 45,000 clones; 85% to 90% are singletons. Study results and limitations: Donors were mostly white British, more females; clonal diversity possibly underestimated. Repertoire sampling occurred only after the peak T cell response. Researchers report vaccine-associated CD4 TCRs spanning spike, with dominance at 160-218 and 743-854.

CDR1 LNHDA and CDR2 SQIVND come from the germline V gene (reference sequence). The CDR3 has 14 amino acids. Trimming cost V 7 bases and J 6 bases, with 19 bases left between them. Sequenced here: peripheral blood, sampled on day 0 of AZD1222 vaccination. The sequence derives from an adult in good health. V and J are TRBV19 and TRBJ2-7; D is unresolved. CDR3 amino acids: CASTSSSRRGEQYF. CDR3 nucleotide sequence: TGTGCCAGTACCTCGAGTTCTAGGAGAGGCGAGCAGTACTTC. Looking up the rest from reference TRBV19 and TRBJ2-7 gives the full variable domain: DGGITQSPKYLFRKEGQNVTLSCEQNLNHDAMYWYRQDPGQGLRLIYYSQIVNDFQKGDIAEGYSVSREKKESFPLTVTSAQKNPTAFYLCASTSSSRRGEQYFGPGTRLTVT.